These 24 T cell receptor beta chains were sequenced from one sample in a study of cytomegalovirus exposure and HLA in healthy donors (TCRdb year 2017). Receptor libraries were prepared by the immunoSEQ multiplex PCR assay. The multiplex PCR relied on a mix of 60 forward primers for TCR Vbeta segments and 13 reverse primers for TCR Jbeta segments. Entries here come from immuneACCESS through TCRdb and include only in-frame sequences with V and J called. Some clones fail to appear in such tables; in the studies checked, an unresolved V gene covers under half of the shortfall, and the cause of the remainder is unknown. In all, the sample holds over 100,000 clones, and more than 60% of those were seen once. More than 8% of the sample is taken by the ten largest. Sequencing used PBMCs. The origin of the receptors is a man in his forties or fifties in good health and CMV-seropositive.

The rearrangement links TRBV7-9 to TRBJ1-1; 9 nucleotides align to TRBD1. Trimming at V came to 7 bases and at J to 3 bases, leaving 9 bases not matched to a gene. The CDR3 is made up of 15 amino acids. The germline CDR1 and CDR2 sequences are SEHNR and FQNEAQ (reference sequence). The CDR3 sequence is CASTDRGTLDTEAFF. The CDR3 bases are TGTGCCAGCACCGACAGGGGGACCCTAGACACTGAAGCTTTCTTT.

The CDR3, as DNA: TGTGCCAGCAGTGCTGGGACTAGCGGGAGTAATGAGCAGTTCTTC. Its translation is CASSAGTSGSNEQFF. The chain joins TRBV2 to TRBJ2-1, with 14 bases lining up with TRBD2. This CDR3 comprises 15 residues. V shed 4 bases and J 7 bases; nucleotides not matched to a gene: 3. Germline values: CDR1 SNHLY, CDR2 FYNNEI.

This clone has a handful of counts. The CDR3 is CAISAGGTLLAKNIQYF. The CDR3 nucleotides are TGTGCCATCAGTGCGGGGGGGACCCTACTAGCCAAAAACATTCAGTACTTC. The chain employs TRBV10-3 and TRBJ2-4; 8 nucleotides align to TRBD2. The ends lost 4 bases at V and 0 bases at J; junction bases unmatched: 8. CDR3 length: 17 residues. Germline-derived CDR1 and CDR2 are ENHRY and SYGVKD.

CDR3 loop: CASSARQDNNYGYTF. The CDR3 DNA sequence: TGTGCCAGCAGCGCCCGTCAGGACAATAACTATGGCTACACCTTC. This chain joins TRBV9 and TRBJ1-2; D may be TRBD1 (5 bases). This CDR3 is 15 amino acids long. The germline gives CDR1 SGDLS, CDR2 YYNGEE. The V and J ends lost 3 bases and 1 base respectively, with 13 bases between them.

This chain connects TRBV4-3 to TRBJ2-5; 9 positions match TRBD1. The V gene's germline CDR1 is LGHNA and CDR2 YSLEER. There are 16 residues in the CDR3. V shed 6 bases, J shed 1 base, and the junction held 9 bases outside the gene matches. CDR3 amino acids: CASSPGTGMIQETQYF. CDR3 DNA: TGCGCCAGCAGTCCTGGGACAGGGATGATCCAAGAGACCCAGTACTTC.

This clone was recorded a few times. V gene TRBV19 combines with J gene TRBJ1-2; 9 nucleotides line up with TRBD1. The junction had 8 bases not matched to a gene; V was cut back by 7 bases and J by 5 bases. Germline assignment: CDR1 LNHDA and CDR2 SQIVND (reference sequence). The CDR3 consists of 14 residues. This CDR3 is CASTDGQGTYGYTF. CDR3 DNA: TGTGCCAGTACCGACGGACAGGGGACTTATGGCTACACCTTC.

The DNA of the CDR3 is TGTGCCAGCAGTTACTCGACGGGACACTTGAACACTGAAGCTTTCTTT. Its protein is CASSYSTGHLNTEAFF. This chain joins TRBV6-5 and TRBJ1-1; D perhaps matches TRBD1 (6 bases). The CDR3 spans 16 residues. Germline lookup yields CDR1 MNHEY and CDR2 SVGAGI. V was trimmed by 0 bases and J by 0 bases, leaving 11 bases between them.

The J gene is TRBJ2-7, the V gene TRBV5-1; D remains unclear. Germline V gene sequence: CDR1 SGHRS, CDR2 YFSETQ. V was cut by 0 bases and J by 1 base, with 8 bases left in between. The CDR3 consists of 14 residues. The CDR3 protein is CASSLGALSYEQYF. Written as DNA, the CDR3 is TGCGCCAGCAGCTTGGGGGCGTTGTCCTACGAGCAGTACTTC.

This clone was detected a few times. The chain recombines TRBV27 with TRBJ2-1; a possible D gene is TRBD1 (5 bases). This CDR3 spans 16 amino acids. V was pared by 3 bases and J by 0 bases, with 12 bases between. Germline CDR1 reads MNHEY; CDR2 reads SMNVEV (reference sequence). The CDR3 spells CASSFQGAVSYNEQFF. The CDR3 DNA is TGTGCCAGCAGTTTCCAAGGGGCGGTCTCCTACAATGAGCAGTTCTTC.

The rearrangement joins TRBV10-3 to TRBJ1-5; possible D gene TRBD1, 6 bases. Deletions cut 0 bases from V and 3 bases from J, with 15 bases between. Germline V lookup: CDR1 ENHRY, CDR2 SYGVKD. The CDR3 contains 17 residues. The CDR3 DNA sequence: TGTGCCATCAGTGAGTCGCGGGCAGGGGCCTTCAATCAGCCCCAGCATTTT. Its translation: CAISESRAGAFNQPQHF.

This clone turned up a few times. This sequence joins TRBV5-1 and TRBJ1-1; D possibly corresponds to TRBD1 (5 bases). Between the trimmed V and J ends, which lost 5 bases and 3 bases, there was a span of 11 bases. This CDR3 spans 13 amino acids. CDR1 is SGHRS, CDR2 YFSETQ, per germline. The CDR3 sequence: CASRLWGDTEAFF. CDR3 coding DNA: TGCGCCAGCAGACTGTGGGGGGACACTGAAGCTTTCTTT. Using reference TRBV5-1 and TRBJ1-1 for the parts outside the CDR3, the full variable domain is KAGVTQTPRYLIKTRGQQVTLSCSPISGHRSVSWYQQTPGQGLQFLFEYFSETQRNKGNFPGRFSGRQFSNSRSEMNVSTLELGDSALYLCASRLWGDTEAFFGQGTRLTVV.

The chain has TRBV5-1 and TRBJ2-7, with D possibly being TRBD2 (5 bases). CDR1 and CDR2 (germline): SGHRS, YFSETQ. CDR3 length: 15 residues. Trimming shortened V by 0 bases and J by 7 bases, and 17 bases separated the two germline ends. The CDR3 DNA is TGCGCCAGCAGCTTGGAGGGTAAGGTAGCGCGAGAGCAGTACTTC. Encoded protein: CASSLEGKVAREQYF.

J is TRBJ2-1 and V is TRBV7-9, with TRBD2 matching 9 bases. Trimming cost V 1 base and J 5 bases; bases outside gene matches: 3. Germline V gene lookup returns CDR1 SEHNR and CDR2 FQNEAQ (reference sequence). This CDR3 is 15 amino acids long. The chain's CDR3 is CASSLVLAGDNEQFF. CDR3 bases: TGTGCCAGCAGCTTAGTGTTAGCGGGAGACAATGAGCAGTTCTTC.

This clone has just a few counts. The chain is built from TRBV10-1 and TRBJ1-2; TRBD1 agrees at 11 bases. This CDR3 is built from 13 residues. CDR1 WNHNN and CDR2 SYGVQD come from the germline V gene (reference sequence). The V segment lost 4 bases and the J segment 9 bases; nucleotides outside the gene matches: 4. The CDR3 nucleotides read TGCGCCAGCAGTGGAGGGACAGGGGGAAGCTACACCTTC. Its protein product is CASSGGTGGSYTF.

The chain carries TRBV28 and TRBJ2-1; TRBD2 aligns across 11 bases. The CDR3 extends over 17 amino acids. V shed 5 bases and J 2 bases; nucleotides not matched to a gene: 8. The germline V gene has CDR1 MDHEN and CDR2 SYDVKM. CDR3 region: CASSPLPSGRTYNEQFF. In DNA, the CDR3 is TGTGCCAGCAGTCCCCTCCCTAGCGGGAGGACCTACAATGAGCAGTTCTTC.

The V gene is TRBV19, the J gene TRBJ1-2, with D unresolved. With 10 bases removed from V and 3 bases from J, the gap between germline ends came to 15 bases. The CDR3 runs to 13 residues. Looked up from germline, CDR1 is LNHDA and CDR2 is SQIVND (reference sequence). This chain's CDR3 is CATKRGEDYGYTF. As DNA, the CDR3 is TGTGCCACCAAGCGGGGAGAGGACTATGGCTACACCTTC. The whole variable domain, filled in from reference TRBV19 and TRBJ1-2, reads DGGITQSPKYLFRKEGQNVTLSCEQNLNHDAMYWYRQDPGQGLRLIYYSQIVNDFQKGDIAEGYSVSREKKESFPLTVTSAQKNPTAFYLCATKRGEDYGYTFGSGTRLTVV.

This clone showed up just a few times. V is TRBV18 and J is TRBJ2-3; the D gene is possibly TRBD1 (6 bases). The V gene lost 5 bases and the J gene lost 2 bases, with 11 bases spanning the gap. Germline values: CDR1 KGHSH, CDR2 LQKENI. The CDR3 extends over 14 amino acids. Here the CDR3 DNA reads TGTGCCAGCTCAAGGGACACGCTCACAGATACGCAGTATTTT. Translated, it gives CASSRDTLTDTQYF.

The chain links TRBV5-1 to TRBJ1-6; D may be TRBD1 (6 bases). The CDR3 covers 15 residues. The germline gives CDR1 SGHRS, CDR2 YFSETQ. Trimming took 4 bases from V and 5 from J, leaving 13 bases between them. The CDR3 DNA follows: TGCGCCAGCAGCAATACACAGGGAAATAATTCACCCCTCCACTTT. This gives the protein CASSNTQGNNSPLHF.

This clone appeared a few times. The V call is TRBV27, the J call TRBJ2-7; TRBD2 aligns across 8 bases. V shed 6 bases and J 2 bases; nucleotides not matched to a gene: 9. In germline, CDR1 is MNHEY, CDR2 SMNVEV (reference sequence). The CDR3 extends over 15 amino acids. CDR3 residues: CASSHYSGSPYEQYF. The DNA of the CDR3 is TGTGCCAGCAGCCACTACAGCGGGAGCCCCTACGAGCAGTACTTC.

V usage is TRBV2 and J usage is TRBJ1-5, with D possibly being TRBD1 (5 bases). Trimming removed 2 bases at V and 2 bases at J, with 13 bases between. CDR1 is SNHLY and CDR2 is FYNNEI in the germline V gene. The CDR3 loop spans 16 amino acids. The CDR3 DNA reads TGTGCCAGCAGTGAAAGGGGAGGTGCACGCAATCAGCCCCAGCATTTT. It specifies CASSERGGARNQPQHF.

A word on this clone: Different DNA sequences within this sample yield the same CDR3. The chain is built from TRBV7-3 and TRBJ1-1, with D tentatively TRBD1 (6 bases). The V gene lost 4 bases and the J gene lost 1 base, with 7 bases spanning the gap. CDR3 length: 13 residues. Germline CDR1 SGHTA, CDR2 FQGTGA. The CDR3 nucleotides are TGTGCCAGCAGCTCACAGGGGAACACTGAAGCTTTCTTT. Its translation is CASSSQGNTEAFF.

The chain recombines TRBV7-8 with TRBJ2-1, with D perhaps TRBD2 (6 bases). Trimming removed 2 bases at V and 4 bases at J, with 12 bases between. CDR1 is SGHVS and CDR2 is FQNEAQ in the germline V gene. The CDR3 contains 15 residues. CDR3 bases: TGTGCCAGCAGCTTAAAAGCGGGTGGATACAATGAGCAGTTCTTC. It is translated as CASSLKAGGYNEQFF.

This clone was seen just once. The chain recombines TRBV28 with TRBJ2-5; no definite D call. The CDR3 runs to 12 residues. V was pared by 5 bases and J by 8 bases, with 12 bases between. The germline CDR1 and CDR2 sequences are MDHEN and SYDVKM. CDR3 nucleotides: TGTGCCAGCAGTCCCCCGAGACAAACCCAGTACTTC. This gives the protein CASSPPRQTQYF.

The CDR3 DNA is TGTGCCAGCAGCCCCCCCCCTAGTGGGAGGGCAAGCAGTGAGCAGTTCTTC. Translated, it gives CASSPPPSGRASSEQFF. The chain joins TRBV7-6 to TRBJ2-1; 7 bases line up with TRBD2. The CDR3 is 17 amino acids. CDR1 is SGHVS and CDR2 is FNYEAQ in the germline V gene. The J segment lost 9 bases and the V segment lost 5 bases, leaving 19 bases of the junction unmatched.